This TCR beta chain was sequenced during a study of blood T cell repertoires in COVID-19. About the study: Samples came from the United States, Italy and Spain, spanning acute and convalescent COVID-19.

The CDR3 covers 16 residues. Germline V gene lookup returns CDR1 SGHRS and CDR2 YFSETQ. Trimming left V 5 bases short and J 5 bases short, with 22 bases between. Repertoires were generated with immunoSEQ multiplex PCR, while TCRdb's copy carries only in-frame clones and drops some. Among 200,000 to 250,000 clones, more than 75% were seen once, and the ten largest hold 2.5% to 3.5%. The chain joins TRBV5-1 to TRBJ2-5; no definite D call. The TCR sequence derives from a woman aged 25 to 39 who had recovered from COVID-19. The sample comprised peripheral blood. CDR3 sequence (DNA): TGCGCCAGCAGACAGCACCACACCGGTTTGCACGAGACCCAGTACTTC. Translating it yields CASRQHHTGLHETQYF.